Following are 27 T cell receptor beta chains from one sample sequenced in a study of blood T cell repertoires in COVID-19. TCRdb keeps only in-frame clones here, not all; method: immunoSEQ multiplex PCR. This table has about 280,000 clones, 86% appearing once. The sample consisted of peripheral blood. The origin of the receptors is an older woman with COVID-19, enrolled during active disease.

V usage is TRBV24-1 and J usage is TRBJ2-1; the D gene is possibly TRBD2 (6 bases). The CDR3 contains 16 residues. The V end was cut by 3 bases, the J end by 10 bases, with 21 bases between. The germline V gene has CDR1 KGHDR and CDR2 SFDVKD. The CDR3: CATSDAGRAIVSEQFF. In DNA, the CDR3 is TGTGCCACCAGTGATGCGGGACGGGCTATCGTCTCGGAGCAGTTCTTC.

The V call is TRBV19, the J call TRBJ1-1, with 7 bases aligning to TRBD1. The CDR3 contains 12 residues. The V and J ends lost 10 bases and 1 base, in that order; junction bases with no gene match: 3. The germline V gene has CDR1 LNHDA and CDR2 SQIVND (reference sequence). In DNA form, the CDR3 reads TGTGCCACCAGGGACAGGAACACTGAAGCTTTCTTT. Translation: CATRDRNTEAFF.

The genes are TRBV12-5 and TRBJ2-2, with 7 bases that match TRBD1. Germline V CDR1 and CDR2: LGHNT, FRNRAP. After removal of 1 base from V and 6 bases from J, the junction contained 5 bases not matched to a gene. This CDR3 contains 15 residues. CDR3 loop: CASGLDMTGPGELFF. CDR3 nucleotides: TGTGCTAGTGGTTTGGATATGACAGGGCCCGGGGAGCTGTTTTTT.

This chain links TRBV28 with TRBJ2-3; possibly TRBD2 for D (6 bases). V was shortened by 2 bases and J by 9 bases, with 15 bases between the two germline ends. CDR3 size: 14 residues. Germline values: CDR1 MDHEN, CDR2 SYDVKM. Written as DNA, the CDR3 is TGTGCCAGCAGTTTAGTTCCTAGCGAGGACACGCAGTATTTT. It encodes CASSLVPSEDTQYF.

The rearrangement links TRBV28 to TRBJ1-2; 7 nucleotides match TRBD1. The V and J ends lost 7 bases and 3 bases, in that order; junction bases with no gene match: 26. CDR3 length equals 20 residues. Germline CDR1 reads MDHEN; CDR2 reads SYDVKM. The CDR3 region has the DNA TGTGCCAGCACCTATATTAACCCGGATCAATTAGAGACAGGGCACTATGGCTACACCTTC. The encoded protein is CASTYINPDQLETGHYGYTF.

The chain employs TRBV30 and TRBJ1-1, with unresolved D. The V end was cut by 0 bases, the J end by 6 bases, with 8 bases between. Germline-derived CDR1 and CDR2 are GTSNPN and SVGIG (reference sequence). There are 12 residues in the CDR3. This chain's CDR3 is CAWSVERPEAFF. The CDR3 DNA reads TGTGCCTGGAGTGTTGAGAGGCCTGAAGCTTTCTTT.

The CDR3 protein is CASRTDGGNSPLHF. Written as DNA, the CDR3 is TGTGCCAGCAGGACTGACGGGGGTAATTCACCCCTCCACTTT. The chain carries TRBV27 and TRBJ1-6; D is possibly TRBD1 (5 bases). This CDR3 is built from 14 residues. Germline-derived CDR1 and CDR2 are MNHEY and SMNVEV (reference sequence). Trimming cost V 6 bases and J 6 bases, with 12 bases left between them.

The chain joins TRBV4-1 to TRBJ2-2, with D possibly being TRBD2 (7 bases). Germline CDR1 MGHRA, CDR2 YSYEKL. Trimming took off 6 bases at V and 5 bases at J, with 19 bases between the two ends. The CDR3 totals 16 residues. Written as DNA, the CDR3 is TGCGCCAGCAGGGCAATAGGGGGGGGCGCGACCGGGGAGCTGTTTTTT. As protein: CASRAIGGGATGELFF.

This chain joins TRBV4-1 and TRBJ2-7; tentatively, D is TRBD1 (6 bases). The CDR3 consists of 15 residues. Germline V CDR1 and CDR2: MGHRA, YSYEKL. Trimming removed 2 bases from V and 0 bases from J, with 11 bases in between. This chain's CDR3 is CASSQPTGGSYEQYF. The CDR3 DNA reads TGCGCCAGCAGCCAACCGACAGGCGGCTCCTACGAGCAGTACTTC.

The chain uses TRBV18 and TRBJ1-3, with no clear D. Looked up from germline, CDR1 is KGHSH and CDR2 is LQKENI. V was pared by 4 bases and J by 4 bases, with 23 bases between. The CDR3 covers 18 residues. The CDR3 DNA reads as TGTGCCAGCTCACTCCCTTTGGTCCAAGTATCGAGAGGAAACACCATATATTTT. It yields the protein CASSLPLVQVSRGNTIYF. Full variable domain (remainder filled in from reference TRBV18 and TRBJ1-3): NAGVMQNPRHLVRRRGQEARLRCSPMKGHSHVYWYRQLPEEGLKFMVYLQKENIIDESGMPKERFSAEFPKEGPSILRIQQVVRGDSAAYFCASSLPLVQVSRGNTIYFGEGSWLTVV.

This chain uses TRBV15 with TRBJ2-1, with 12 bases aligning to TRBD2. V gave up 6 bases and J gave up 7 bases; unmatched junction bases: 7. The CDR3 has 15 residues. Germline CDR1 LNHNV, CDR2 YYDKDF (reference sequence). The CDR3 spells CATRLAGGGENEQFF. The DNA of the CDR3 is TGTGCCACCAGACTAGCGGGGGGTGGTGAGAATGAGCAGTTCTTC.

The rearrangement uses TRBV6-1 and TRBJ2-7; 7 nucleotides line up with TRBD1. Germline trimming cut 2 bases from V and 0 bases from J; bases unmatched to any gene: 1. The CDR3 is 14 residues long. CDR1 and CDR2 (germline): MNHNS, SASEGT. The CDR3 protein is CASSEWTGSYEQYF. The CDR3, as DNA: TGTGCCAGCAGTGAATGGACAGGCTCCTACGAGCAGTACTTC.

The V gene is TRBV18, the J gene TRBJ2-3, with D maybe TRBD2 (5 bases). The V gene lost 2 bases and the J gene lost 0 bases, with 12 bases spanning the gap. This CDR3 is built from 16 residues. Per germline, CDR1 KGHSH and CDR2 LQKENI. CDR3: CASSPVEGLSTDTQYF. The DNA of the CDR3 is TGTGCCAGCTCACCAGTAGAGGGCCTGAGCACAGATACGCAGTATTTT. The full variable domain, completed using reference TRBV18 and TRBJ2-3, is NAGVMQNPRHLVRRRGQEARLRCSPMKGHSHVYWYRQLPEEGLKFMVYLQKENIIDESGMPKERFSAEFPKEGPSILRIQQVVRGDSAAYFCASSPVEGLSTDTQYFGPGTRLTVL.

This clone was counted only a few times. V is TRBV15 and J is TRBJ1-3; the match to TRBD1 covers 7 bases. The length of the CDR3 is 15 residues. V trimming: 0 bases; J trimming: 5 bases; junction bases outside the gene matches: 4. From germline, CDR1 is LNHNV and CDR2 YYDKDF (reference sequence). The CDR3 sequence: CATSRDWDSRNTIYF. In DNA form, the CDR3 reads TGTGCCACCAGCAGAGATTGGGACAGCCGAAACACCATATATTTT.

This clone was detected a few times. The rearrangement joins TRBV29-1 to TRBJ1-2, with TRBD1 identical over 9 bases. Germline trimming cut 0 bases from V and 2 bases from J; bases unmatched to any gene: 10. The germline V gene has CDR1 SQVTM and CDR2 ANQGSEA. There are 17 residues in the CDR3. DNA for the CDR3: TGCAGCGTTGAAGATCTTTGGGGACAGGGATCGAACTATGGCTACACCTTC. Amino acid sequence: CSVEDLWGQGSNYGYTF.

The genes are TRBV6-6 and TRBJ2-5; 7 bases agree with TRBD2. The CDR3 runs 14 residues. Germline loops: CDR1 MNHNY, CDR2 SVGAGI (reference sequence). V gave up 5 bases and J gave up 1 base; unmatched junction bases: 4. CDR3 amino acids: CASSQSGVQETQYF. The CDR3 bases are TGTGCCAGCAGTCAAAGCGGGGTCCAAGAGACCCAGTACTTC.

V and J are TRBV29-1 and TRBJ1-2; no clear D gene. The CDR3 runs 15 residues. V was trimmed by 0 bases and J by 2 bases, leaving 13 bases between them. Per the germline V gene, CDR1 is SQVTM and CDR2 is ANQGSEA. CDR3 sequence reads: CSVEDPEIYNYGYTF. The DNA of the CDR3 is TGCAGCGTTGAAGATCCTGAGATATACAACTATGGCTACACCTTC.

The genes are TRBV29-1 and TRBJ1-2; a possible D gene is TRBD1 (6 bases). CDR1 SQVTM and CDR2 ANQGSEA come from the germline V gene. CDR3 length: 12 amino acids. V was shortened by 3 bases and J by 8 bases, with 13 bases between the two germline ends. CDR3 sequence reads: CSVDAGGQGYTF. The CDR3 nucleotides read TGCAGCGTTGATGCGGGGGGCCAGGGCTACACCTTC.

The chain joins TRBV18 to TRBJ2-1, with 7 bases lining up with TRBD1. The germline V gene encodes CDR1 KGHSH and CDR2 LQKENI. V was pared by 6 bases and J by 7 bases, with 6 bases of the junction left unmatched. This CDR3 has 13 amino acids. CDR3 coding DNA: TGTGCCAGCTCTCGGGACAGTTTGAATGAGCAGTTCTTC. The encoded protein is CASSRDSLNEQFF. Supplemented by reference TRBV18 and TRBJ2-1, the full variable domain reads NAGVMQNPRHLVRRRGQEARLRCSPMKGHSHVYWYRQLPEEGLKFMVYLQKENIIDESGMPKERFSAEFPKEGPSILRIQQVVRGDSAAYFCASSRDSLNEQFFGPGTRLTVL.

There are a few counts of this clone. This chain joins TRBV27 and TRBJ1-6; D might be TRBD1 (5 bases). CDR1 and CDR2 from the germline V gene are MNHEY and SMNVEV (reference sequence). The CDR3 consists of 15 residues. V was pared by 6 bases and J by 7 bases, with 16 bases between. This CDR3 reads CASRRGGVWNSPLHF. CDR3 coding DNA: TGTGCCAGCAGACGCGGGGGGGTCTGGAATTCACCCCTCCACTTT.

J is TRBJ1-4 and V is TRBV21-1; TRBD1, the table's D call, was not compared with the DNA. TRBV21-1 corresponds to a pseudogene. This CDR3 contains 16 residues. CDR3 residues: CASSKAGQGVGEKLFF. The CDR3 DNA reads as TGTGCCAGCAGCAAAGCGGGACAGGGAGTAGGTGAAAAACTGTTTTTT.

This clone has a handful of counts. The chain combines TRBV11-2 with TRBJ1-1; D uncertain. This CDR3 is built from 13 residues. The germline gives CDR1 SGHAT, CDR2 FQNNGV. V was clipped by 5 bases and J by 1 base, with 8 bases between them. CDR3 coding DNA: TGTGCCAGCAGCCTGACACCGAACACTGAAGCTTTCTTT. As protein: CASSLTPNTEAFF.

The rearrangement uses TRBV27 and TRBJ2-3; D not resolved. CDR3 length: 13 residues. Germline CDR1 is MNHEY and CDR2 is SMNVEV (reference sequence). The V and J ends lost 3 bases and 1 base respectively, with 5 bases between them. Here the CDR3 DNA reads TGTGCCAGCAGTTTCCGGGGCACAGATACGCAGTATTTT. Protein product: CASSFRGTDTQYF.

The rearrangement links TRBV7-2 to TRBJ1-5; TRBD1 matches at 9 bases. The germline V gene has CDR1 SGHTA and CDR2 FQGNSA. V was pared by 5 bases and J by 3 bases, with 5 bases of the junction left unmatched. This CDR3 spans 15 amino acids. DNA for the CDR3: TGTGCCAGCAGCCCCGGGACAGGGATCAATCAGCCCCAGCATTTT. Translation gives CASSPGTGINQPQHF.

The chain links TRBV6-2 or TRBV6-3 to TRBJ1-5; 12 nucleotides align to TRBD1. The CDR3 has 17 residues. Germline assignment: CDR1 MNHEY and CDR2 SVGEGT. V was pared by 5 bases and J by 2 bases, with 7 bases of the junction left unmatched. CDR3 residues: CASSPRDRGPGNQPQHF. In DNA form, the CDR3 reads TGTGCCAGCAGTCCCCGGGACAGGGGGCCAGGCAATCAGCCCCAGCATTTT.

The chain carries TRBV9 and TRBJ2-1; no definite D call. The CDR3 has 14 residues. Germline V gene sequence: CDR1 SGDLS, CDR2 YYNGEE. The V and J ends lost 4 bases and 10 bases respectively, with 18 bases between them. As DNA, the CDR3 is TGTGCCAGCAGCCCTCAAGGCTGGAGTGAGGAGCAGTTCTTC. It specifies CASSPQGWSEEQFF.

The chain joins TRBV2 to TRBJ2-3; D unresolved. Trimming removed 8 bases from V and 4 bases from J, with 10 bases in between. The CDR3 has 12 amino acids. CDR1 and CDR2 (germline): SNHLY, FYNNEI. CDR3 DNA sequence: TGTGCCAGCTCTCTTGAGGCAGATACGCAGTATTTT. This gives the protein CASSLEADTQYF.